One and the same sample provided the 2 T cell receptor beta chains below, sequenced in a study of spatial heterogeneity in lung cancer. Time point given: sample taken at primary tumor resection. TCRdb analysed the 5' RACE reads with MiXCR anew, one entry per CDR3 protein. This sample carries 15,000 to 20,000 distinct CDR3 sequences, around 6.9% of them seen once, and the ten largest clones take more than 20%. Study conclusions and caveats: Tumor mutation count correlated with how many alpha and beta TCRs expanded intratumorally.

Their antigen targets remain unknown. The material sequenced was lung tumor tissue, taken at surgery. These receptors came from a male donor with early-stage non-small cell lung cancer.

This clonotype has a count of ten or more. This chain connects TRBV6-1 to TRBJ2-3; D remains ambiguous. The germline V gene has CDR1 MNHNS and CDR2 SASEGT. This CDR3 is built from 16 residues. Trimming removed 2 bases at V and 0 bases at J, with 12 bases between. Written as DNA, the CDR3 is TGTGCCAGCAGTGAACTTCTGGGATCTAGCACAGATACGCAGTATTTT. Translated: CASSELLGSSTDTQYF.

V and J are TRBV4-3 and TRBJ2-2, with unresolved D. Per the germline V gene, CDR1 is LGHNA and CDR2 is YSLEER. The CDR3 extends over 13 amino acids. V was pared by 0 bases and J by 7 bases, with 6 bases between. In DNA, the CDR3 is TGCGCCAGCAGCCAAGAAACGGGCGGGGAGCTGTTTTTT. It codes for CASSQETGGELFF.